Given below is one TCR beta chain in context. Its target is unknown. This specimen belongs to a study of CD8+ T cells in alopecia areata. The treatment here: oral pan-JAK inhibitor, 5-10 mg twice daily. Germline CDR1 reads SGHNT; CDR2 reads YYREEE (reference sequence). V was clipped by 1 base and J by 0 bases, with 11 bases between them. The CDR3 sequence is 15 residues long. Extracted from the samples, RNA was reverse transcribed into cDNA to serve as the sequencing template. This table comes from immunoSEQ multiplex PCR, and its TCRdb copy is limited to in-frame clones, with some not included. The repertoire holds about 140,000 clones, approximately 86% seen once, with over 10% in the top ten. Regarding the study as a whole: It was lesional scalp, especially alopecia totalis/universalis, that showed higher clonality than normal scalp.

The source is a human donor with alopecia areata. Sequenced here: CD8+ T cells sorted from blood, sampled at week 4, from a patient treated with tofacitinib. J is TRBJ2-7 and V is TRBV5-4; no firm D call. CDR3 region: CASSLYPDSSYEQYF. CDR3 in DNA: TGTGCCAGCAGCTTGTATCCTGATAGCTCCTACGAGCAGTACTTC.